The source of this TCR beta chain is a study of blood T cell repertoires in COVID-19. Study summary: The cDNA or gDNA used as material had been derived from T cells, B-cell-depleted T cells, or PBMCs.

Donors were grouped by their self-reported clinical history. Remarks on this clone: One end of the junction varies from germline; a read error may be responsible.

The CDR3 loop spans 17 amino acids. Germline CDR1 and CDR2: SGDLS and YYNGEE. Sequencing used immunoSEQ multiplex PCR; TCRdb keeps in-frame clones, though not all of them. The sample yields about 370,000 clones, approximately 90% seen once. This TCR was sampled from a woman between 40 and 55 years old who had been exposed to COVID-19. Sequencing was carried out using PBMCs or T cells enriched from blood (not recorded which). The genes are TRBV9 and TRBJ2-3, with 14 bases aligning to TRBD2. The DNA for the CDR3 is TGTGCCAGCAGGGAAGAAAGACTAGCGGGAGGGAGCGCCTCGTTATGTTTT. This gives the protein CASREERLAGGSASLCF.